The T cell receptor beta chain under discussion was sequenced for a study of cytomegalovirus exposure and HLA in healthy donors. Study summary: Assignment to the Caucasian-associated ancestry cluster applied to around 80% of the roughly 410 genotyped donors.

This clone has a single count. What it binds is not known. The germline gene is not matched at one end of the junction; a read error may be the cause. Amplification used 60 Vbeta primers and 13 Jbeta primers. Generated by immunoSEQ multiplex PCR, the TCRdb table keeps only in-frame clones and is missing some. The sample has under 110,000 clones, more than 70% seen once. Study findings and constraints: In a later analysis, 17,000 or so TCR beta sequences were associated with HLA alleles at 0.05 false discovery rate. Sequencing artifact likely explains a cluster of highly shared sequence variants.

The CDR3 is 14 residues long. Germline V CDR1 and CDR2: SEHNR, FQNEAQ (reference sequence). The sample taken for sequencing was PBMCs. The TCR comes from a middle-aged man in good health and CMV-seronegative. The rearrangement uses TRBV7-9 and TRBJ2-7, with 10 positions matching TRBD2. The CDR3 here is CSSSPPGLAYEQYF. The CDR3 region has the DNA TGTTCCAGCAGCCCGCCGGGACTAGCGTACGAGCAGTACTTC.